The source of this T cell receptor beta chain is a study of control samples from healthy donors and cancer patients (dated by TCRdb to the early 2020s). Details on this clone: Its specific antigen is unknown. There are no base qualities to consult, and no much larger clone falls within one base.

Library prep was done by the immunoSEQ multiplex PCR assay. TCRdb holds this immuneACCESS table with in-frame rearrangements only. Some clones are missing; in checked studies, unresolved V genes explain under half, and the rest has no known cause. This sample is represented by 85,000 to 90,000 clones; roughly 84% of them were singletons. The ten largest clones take up less than 2.5% of the sample. V is cut by 5 bases and J by 5 bases, and the space between the germline ends is 12 bases. CDR1 SGHDN and CDR2 FVKESK were looked up in the germline V gene. The cysteine opens and the phenylalanine closes a CDR3 of 13 amino acids. CDR3 DNA only is kept here, 39 bases in frame from base 1.

The chain links TRBV14 with TRBJ2-5; the D gene is possibly TRBD1, with 6 bases matching. This receptor was taken from a woman aged 40-49 years in good health. Sequences were obtained from blood. The bases are TGTGCCAGCAGCGCCAGGGGAAAGGAGACCCAGTACTTC. The resulting protein is CASSARGKETQYF. When the CDR3 is completed using the reference TRBV14 and TRBJ2-5 genes on either side, the full variable domain is EAGVTQFPSHSVIEKGQTVTLRCDPISGHDNLYWYRRVMGKEIKFLLHFVKESKQDESGMPNNRFLAERTGGTYSTLKVQPAELEDSGVYFCASSARGKETQYFGPGTRLLVL.